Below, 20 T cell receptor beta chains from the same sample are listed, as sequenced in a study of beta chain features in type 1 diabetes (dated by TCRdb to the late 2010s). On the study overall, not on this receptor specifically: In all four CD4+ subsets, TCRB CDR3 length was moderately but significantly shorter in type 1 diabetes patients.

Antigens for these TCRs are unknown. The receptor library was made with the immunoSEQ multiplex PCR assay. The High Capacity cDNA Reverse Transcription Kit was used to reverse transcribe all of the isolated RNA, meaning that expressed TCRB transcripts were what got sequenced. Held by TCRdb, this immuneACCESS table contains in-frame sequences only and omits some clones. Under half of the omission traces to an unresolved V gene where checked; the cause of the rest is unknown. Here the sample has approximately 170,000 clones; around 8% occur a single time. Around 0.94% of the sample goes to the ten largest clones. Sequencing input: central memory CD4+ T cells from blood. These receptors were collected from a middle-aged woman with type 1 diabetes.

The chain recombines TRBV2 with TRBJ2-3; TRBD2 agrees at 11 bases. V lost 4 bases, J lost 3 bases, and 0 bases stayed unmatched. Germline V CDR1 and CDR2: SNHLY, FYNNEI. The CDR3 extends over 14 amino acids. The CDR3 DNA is TGTGCCAGCAGTGGACTAGCGGGAACAGATACGCAGTATTTT. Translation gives CASSGLAGTDTQYF.

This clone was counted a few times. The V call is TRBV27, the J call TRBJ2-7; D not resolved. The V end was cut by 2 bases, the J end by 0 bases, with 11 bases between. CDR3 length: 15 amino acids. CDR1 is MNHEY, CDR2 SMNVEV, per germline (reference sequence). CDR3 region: CASSLGLPYSYEQYF. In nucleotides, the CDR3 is TGTGCCAGCAGTTTAGGGCTACCCTACTCCTACGAGCAGTACTTC.

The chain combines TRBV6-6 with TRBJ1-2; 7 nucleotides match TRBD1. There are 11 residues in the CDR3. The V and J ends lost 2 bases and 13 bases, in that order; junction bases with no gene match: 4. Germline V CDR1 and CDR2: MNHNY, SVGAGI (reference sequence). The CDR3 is CASSYPQGVTF. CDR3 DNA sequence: TGTGCCAGCAGTTACCCTCAGGGGGTCACCTTC.

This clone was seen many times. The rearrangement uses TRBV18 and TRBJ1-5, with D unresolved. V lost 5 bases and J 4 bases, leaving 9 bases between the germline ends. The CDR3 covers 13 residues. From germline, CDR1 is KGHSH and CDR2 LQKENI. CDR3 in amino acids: CASSVGANQPQHF. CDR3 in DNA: TGTGCCAGCTCAGTGGGAGCAAATCAGCCCCAGCATTTT.

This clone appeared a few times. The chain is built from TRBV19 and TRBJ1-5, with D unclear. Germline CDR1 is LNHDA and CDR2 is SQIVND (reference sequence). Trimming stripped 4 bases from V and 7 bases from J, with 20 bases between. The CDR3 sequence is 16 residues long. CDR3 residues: CASSNDPGSNRQPQHF. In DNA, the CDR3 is TGTGCCAGTAGTAATGATCCAGGATCGAACAGACAGCCCCAGCATTTT.

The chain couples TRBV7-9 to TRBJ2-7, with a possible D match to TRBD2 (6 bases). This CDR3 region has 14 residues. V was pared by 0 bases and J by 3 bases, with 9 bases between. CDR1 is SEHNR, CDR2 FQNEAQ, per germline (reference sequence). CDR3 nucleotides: TGTGCCAGCAGCTTAGCGCGGGACCTCTACGAGCAGTACTTC. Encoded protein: CASSLARDLYEQYF.

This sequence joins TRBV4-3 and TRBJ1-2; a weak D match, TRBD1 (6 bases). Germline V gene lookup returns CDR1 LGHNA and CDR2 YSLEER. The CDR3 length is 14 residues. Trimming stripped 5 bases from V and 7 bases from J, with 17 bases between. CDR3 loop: CASSALAQGSGYTF. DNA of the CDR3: TGCGCCAGCAGCGCCTTGGCTCAGGGGTCTGGCTACACCTTC.

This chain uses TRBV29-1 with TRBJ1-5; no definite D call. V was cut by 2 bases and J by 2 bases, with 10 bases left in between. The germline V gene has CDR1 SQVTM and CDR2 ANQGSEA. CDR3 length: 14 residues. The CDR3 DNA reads TGCAGCGTTGAAATAGCCGGGGGCAATCAGCCCCAGCATTTT. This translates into CSVEIAGGNQPQHF.

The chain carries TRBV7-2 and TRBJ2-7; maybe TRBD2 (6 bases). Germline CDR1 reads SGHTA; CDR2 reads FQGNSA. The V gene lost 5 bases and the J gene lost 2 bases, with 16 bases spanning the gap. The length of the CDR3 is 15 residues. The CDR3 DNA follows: TGTGCCAGCAGCACCACCATCGGGGGAACCTACGAGCAGTACTTC. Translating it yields CASSTTIGGTYEQYF.

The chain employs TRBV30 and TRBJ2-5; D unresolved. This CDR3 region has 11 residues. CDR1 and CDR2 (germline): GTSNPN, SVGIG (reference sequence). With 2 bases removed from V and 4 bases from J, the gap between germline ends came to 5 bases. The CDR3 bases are TGTGCCTGGAGTTATATAGAGACCCAGTACTTC. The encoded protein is CAWSYIETQYF.

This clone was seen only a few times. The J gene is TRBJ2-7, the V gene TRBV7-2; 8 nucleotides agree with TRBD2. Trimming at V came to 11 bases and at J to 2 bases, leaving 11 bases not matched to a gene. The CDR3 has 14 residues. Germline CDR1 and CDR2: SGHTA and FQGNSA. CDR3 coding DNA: TGTGCCTCACTAAGCGGGGGCTACCCCTACGAGCAGTACTTC. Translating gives CASLSGGYPYEQYF.

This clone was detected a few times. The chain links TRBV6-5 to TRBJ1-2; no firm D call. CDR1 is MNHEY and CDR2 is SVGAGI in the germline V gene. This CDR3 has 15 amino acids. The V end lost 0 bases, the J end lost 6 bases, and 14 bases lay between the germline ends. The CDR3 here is CASSYSIESADGYTF. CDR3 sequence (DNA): TGTGCCAGCAGTTACTCGATTGAGAGCGCGGATGGCTACACCTTC.

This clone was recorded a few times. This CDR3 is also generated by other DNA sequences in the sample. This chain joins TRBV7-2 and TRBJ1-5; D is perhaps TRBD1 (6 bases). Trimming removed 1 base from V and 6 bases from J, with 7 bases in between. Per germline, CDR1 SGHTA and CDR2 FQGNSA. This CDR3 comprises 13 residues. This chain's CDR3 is CASSLEGGQPQHF. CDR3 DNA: TGTGCCAGCAGCTTAGAAGGGGGTCAGCCCCAGCATTTT.

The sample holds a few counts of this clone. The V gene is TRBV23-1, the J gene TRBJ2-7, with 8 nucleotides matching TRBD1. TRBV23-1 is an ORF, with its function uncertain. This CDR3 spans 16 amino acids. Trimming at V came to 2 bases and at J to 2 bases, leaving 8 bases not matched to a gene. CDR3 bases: TGCGCCAGCAGTCAAGTTCCGGGACAGGAGACCTACGAGCAGTACTTC. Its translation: CASSQVPGQETYEQYF.

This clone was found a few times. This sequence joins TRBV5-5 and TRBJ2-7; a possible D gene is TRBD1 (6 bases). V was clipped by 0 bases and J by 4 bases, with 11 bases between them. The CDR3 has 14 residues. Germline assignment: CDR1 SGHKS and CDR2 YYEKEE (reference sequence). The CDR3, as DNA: TGTGCCAGCAGCTTGGGGACAGCTGATTACGAGCAGTACTTC. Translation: CASSLGTADYEQYF.

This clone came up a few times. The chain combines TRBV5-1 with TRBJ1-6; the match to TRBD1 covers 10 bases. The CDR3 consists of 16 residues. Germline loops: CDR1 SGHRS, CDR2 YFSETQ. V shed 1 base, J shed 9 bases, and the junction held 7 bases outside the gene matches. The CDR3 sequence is CASSLFRDRGGSPLHF. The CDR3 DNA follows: TGCGCCAGCAGCTTGTTCCGGGACAGGGGTGGTTCACCCCTCCACTTT. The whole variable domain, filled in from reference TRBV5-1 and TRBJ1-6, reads KAGVTQTPRYLIKTRGQQVTLSCSPISGHRSVSWYQQTPGQGLQFLFEYFSETQRNKGNFPGRFSGRQFSNSRSEMNVSTLELGDSALYLCASSLFRDRGGSPLHFGNGTRLTVT.

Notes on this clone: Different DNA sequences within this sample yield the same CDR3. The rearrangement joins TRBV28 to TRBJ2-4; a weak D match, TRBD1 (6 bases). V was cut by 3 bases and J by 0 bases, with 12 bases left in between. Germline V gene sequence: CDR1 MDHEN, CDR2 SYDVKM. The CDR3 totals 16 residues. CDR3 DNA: TGTGCCAGCAGTTTGTGGACAGCATTAGCCAAAAACATTCAGTACTTC. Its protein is CASSLWTALAKNIQYF.

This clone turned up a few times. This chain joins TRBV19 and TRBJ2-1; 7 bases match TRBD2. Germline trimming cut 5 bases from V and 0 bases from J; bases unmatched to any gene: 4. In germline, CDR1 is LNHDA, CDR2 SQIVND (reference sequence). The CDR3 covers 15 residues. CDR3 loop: CASSPGLNSYNEQFF. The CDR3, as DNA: TGTGCCAGTAGTCCGGGACTAAACTCCTACAATGAGCAGTTCTTC.

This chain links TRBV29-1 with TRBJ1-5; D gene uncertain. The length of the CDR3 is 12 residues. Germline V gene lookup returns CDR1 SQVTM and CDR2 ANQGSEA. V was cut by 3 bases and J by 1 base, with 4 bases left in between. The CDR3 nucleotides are TGCAGCGTTGAGTCGAGCAATCAGCCCCAGCATTTT. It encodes CSVESSNQPQHF. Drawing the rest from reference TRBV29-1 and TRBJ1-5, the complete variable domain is SAVISQKPSRDICQRGTSLTIQCQVDSQVTMMFWYRQQPGQSLTLIATANQGSEATYESGFVIDKFPISRPNLTFSTLTVSNMSPEDSSIYLCSVESSNQPQHFGDGTRLSIL.

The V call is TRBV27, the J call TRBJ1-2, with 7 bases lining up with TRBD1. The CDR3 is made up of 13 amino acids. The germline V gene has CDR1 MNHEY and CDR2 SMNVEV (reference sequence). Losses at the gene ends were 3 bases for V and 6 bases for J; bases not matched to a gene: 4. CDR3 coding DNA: TGTGCCAGCAGTTTTTACAGGGGAGATGGCTACACCTTC. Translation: CASSFYRGDGYTF.